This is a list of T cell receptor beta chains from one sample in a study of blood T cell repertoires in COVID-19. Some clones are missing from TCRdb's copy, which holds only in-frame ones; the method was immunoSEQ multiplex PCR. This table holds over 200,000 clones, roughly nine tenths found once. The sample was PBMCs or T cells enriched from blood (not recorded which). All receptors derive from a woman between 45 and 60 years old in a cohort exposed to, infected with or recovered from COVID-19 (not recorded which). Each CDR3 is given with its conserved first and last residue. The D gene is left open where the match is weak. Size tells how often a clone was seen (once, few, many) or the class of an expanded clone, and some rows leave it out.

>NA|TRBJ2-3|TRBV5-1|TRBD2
CASSKTSGGSRTDTQYF
TGCGCCAGCAGCAAGACTAGCGGGGGGTCCCGCACAGATACGCAGTATTTT
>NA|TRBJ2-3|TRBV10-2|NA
CASSPRDSNTDTQYF
TGCGCCAGCAGTCCCCGGGACTCAAACACAGATACGCAGTATTTT
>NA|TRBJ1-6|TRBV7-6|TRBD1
CASSTRQGASYNSPLHF
TGTGCCAGCAGCACCAGACAGGGGGCCTCCTATAATTCACCCCTCCACTTT
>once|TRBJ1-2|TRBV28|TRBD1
CASNPDRGRGYTF
TGTGCCAGCAACCCGGACAGGGGGCGAGGCTACACCTTC
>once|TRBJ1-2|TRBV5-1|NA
CASSFTGEYGYTF
TGCGCCAGCAGCTTCACGGGGGAATATGGCTACACCTTC
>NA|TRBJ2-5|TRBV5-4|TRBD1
CASSLPDRGLETQYF
TGTGCCAGCAGCTTGCCGGACAGGGGGCTTGAGACCCAGTACTTC
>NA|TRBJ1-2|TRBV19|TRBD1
CASSTDRGHGYTF
TGTGCCAGTAGCACGGACAGGGGGCATGGCTACACCTTC
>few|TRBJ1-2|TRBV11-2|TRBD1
CASSLDRPGGAYGYTF
TGTGCCAGCAGCCTGGACAGGCCCGGGGGGGCATATGGCTACACCTTC
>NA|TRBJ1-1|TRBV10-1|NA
CASSADRMNTEAFF
TGCGCCAGCAGCGCGGACAGAATGAACACTGAAGCTTTCTTT
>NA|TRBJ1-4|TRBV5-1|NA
CASSHTPTRTNEKLFF
TGCGCCAGCAGCCATACACCGACTAGAACTAATGAAAAACTGTTTTTT